This T cell receptor beta chain was sequenced for a study of cytomegalovirus exposure and HLA in healthy donors. Study-wide results and limits: When presence/absence was analysed, sequencing depth was taken to be roughly uniform across donors.

Use of 60 Vbeta and 13 Jbeta primers characterized the PCR. Libraries were prepared by immunoSEQ multiplex PCR; TCRdb keeps only in-frame clonotypes and omits some of them. Here the sample spans about 160,000 clones, about four fifths being singletons. A remark on this clone: What it binds is unknown. A read error may account for a junction end that differs from germline.

The origin of this receptor is a man aged 30-40 years in good health and CMV-seronegative. The material sequenced was PBMCs.

CDR3 region: CATRHGQGPSIDF. CDR3 coding DNA: TGTGCCACCCGGCATGGGCAGGGCCCCTCTATAGACTTC. The V and J genes are TRBV7-8 and TRBJ2-7; tentatively, D is TRBD1 (5 bases). The CDR3 is 13 amino acids. CDR1 and CDR2 from the germline V gene are SGHVS and FQNEAQ.